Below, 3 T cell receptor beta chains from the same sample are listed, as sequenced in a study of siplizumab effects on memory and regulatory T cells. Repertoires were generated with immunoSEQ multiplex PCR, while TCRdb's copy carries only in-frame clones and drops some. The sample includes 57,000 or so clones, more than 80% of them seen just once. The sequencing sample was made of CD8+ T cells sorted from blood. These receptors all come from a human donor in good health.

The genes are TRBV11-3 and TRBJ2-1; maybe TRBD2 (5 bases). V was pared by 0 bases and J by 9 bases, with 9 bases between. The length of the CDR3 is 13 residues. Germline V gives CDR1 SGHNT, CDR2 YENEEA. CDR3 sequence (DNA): TGTGCCAGCAGCTTAGATCTGGGGAGTGAGCAGTTCTTC. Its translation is CASSLDLGSEQFF.

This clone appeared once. The CDR3 spells CASSVDRSVNSPLHF. CDR3 in DNA: TGTGCCAGCAGTGTCGACAGGTCTGTTAATTCACCCCTCCACTTT. The rearrangement links TRBV28 to TRBJ1-6, with D possibly TRBD1 on 6 matching bases. Trimming left V 5 bases short and J 6 bases short, with 14 bases between. The germline gives CDR1 MDHEN, CDR2 SYDVKM. The CDR3 extends over 15 amino acids.

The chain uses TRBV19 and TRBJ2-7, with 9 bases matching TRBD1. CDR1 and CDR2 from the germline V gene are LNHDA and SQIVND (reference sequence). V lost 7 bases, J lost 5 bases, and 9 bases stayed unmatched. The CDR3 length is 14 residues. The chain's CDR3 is CASTPGTGIHEQYF. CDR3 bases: TGTGCCAGTACCCCCGGGACAGGGATCCACGAGCAGTACTTC.